These 18 T cell receptor beta chains share one sample of origin, sequenced in a study of shared clonotypes between healthy human individuals. Measured with immunoSEQ multiplex PCR; TCRdb has only the in-frame clones, and not every one. The sample holds 600,000 to 750,000 clones, approximately 72% seen once. Sequenced input: memory CD4+ T cells sorted from blood. Regarding subset: CD45RA-negative fraction. These receptors all stem from a woman aged 25-40 years in good health.

The gene calls are TRBV2 and TRBJ2-7; 9 bases line up with TRBD1. Germline CDR1 reads SNHLY; CDR2 reads FYNNEI. Unmatched junction bases numbered 4, after V lost 7 bases and J lost 0 bases. The CDR3 has 14 residues. CDR3 in DNA: TGTGCCAGCAACAGGGGGCGTACCTCCTACGAGCAGTACTTC. Its protein product is CASNRGRTSYEQYF.

V is TRBV5-4 and J is TRBJ2-7; D remains unclear. The CDR3 spans 11 residues. CDR1 is SGHNT and CDR2 is YYREEE in the germline V gene (reference sequence). The V end lost 4 bases, the J end lost 6 bases, and 8 bases lay between the germline ends. The CDR3 spells CASSQASEQYF. CDR3 in DNA: TGTGCCAGCAGCCAGGCGAGCGAGCAGTACTTC.

The CDR3 nucleotides read TGCGCCAGCAGCCCCCCTTTAACCACCGGGGAGCTGTTTTTT. It is translated as CASSPPLTTGELFF. The chain links TRBV5-1 to TRBJ2-2, with D unresolved. The germline V gene encodes CDR1 SGHRS and CDR2 YFSETQ. CDR3 length: 14 residues. The germline V and J ends were trimmed by 4 bases and 4 bases, with 11 bases remaining between them.

This clone was recorded a few times. J is TRBJ1-1 and V is TRBV19; D unresolved. V dropped 8 bases and J dropped 3 bases, with 13 bases sitting between them. Germline values: CDR1 LNHDA, CDR2 SQIVND (reference sequence). CDR3 length: 13 residues. This CDR3 is CASGDYEDTEAFF. The CDR3 DNA reads TGTGCCAGTGGCGATTATGAGGACACTGAAGCTTTCTTT.

This clone appeared a few times. The chain uses TRBV4-1 and TRBJ1-2; no firm D call. The CDR3 runs 16 residues. The V end was cut by 1 base, the J end by 4 bases, with 16 bases between. Germline V lookup: CDR1 MGHRA, CDR2 YSYEKL. The CDR3 reads CASSQVVGQRPYGYTF. The CDR3 nucleotides read TGCGCCAGCAGCCAAGTGGTCGGCCAGAGACCCTATGGCTACACCTTC.

The CDR3 DNA is TGTGCCAGCAGCCTATCGGTGGGGGAGCCCCCTTACAATGAGCAGTTCTTC. Its protein product is CASSLSVGEPPYNEQFF. V usage is TRBV9 and J usage is TRBJ2-1; D tentatively reads TRBD1 or TRBD2 (5 bases each). V was trimmed by 4 bases and J by 4 bases, leaving 21 bases between them. This CDR3 has 17 amino acids. Germline CDR1 SGDLS, CDR2 YYNGEE.

Concerning this clone itself: Other DNA variants within this sample encode the same CDR3. The rearrangement uses TRBV27 and TRBJ2-7; D is perhaps TRBD1 or TRBD2 (6 bases each). This CDR3 contains 14 residues. Between the trimmed V and J ends, which lost 2 bases and 3 bases, there was a span of 11 bases. Germline CDR1 MNHEY, CDR2 SMNVEV (reference sequence). CDR3 sequence reads: CASSLRGAGYEQYF. DNA for the CDR3: TGTGCCAGCAGTTTAAGGGGGGCGGGCTACGAGCAGTACTTC.

There are a few counts of this clone. The V gene is TRBV7-2, the J gene TRBJ2-1; tentative D call: TRBD2 (7 bases). V lost 1 base and J lost 8, with 12 bases in between. There are 14 residues in the CDR3. Germline V gives CDR1 SGHTA, CDR2 FQGNSA. The CDR3 bases are TGTGCCAGCAGCTTAGACGGGGGGCTGGATGAGCAGTTCTTC. Translated, it gives CASSLDGGLDEQFF.

This sequence joins TRBV9 and TRBJ2-5; no clear D gene. This CDR3 contains 14 residues. Germline V gene sequence: CDR1 SGDLS, CDR2 YYNGEE. Trimming removed 0 bases at V and 4 bases at J, with 10 bases between. The CDR3 protein is CASSVGSVGETQYF. The CDR3 nucleotides read TGTGCCAGCAGCGTAGGTAGTGTCGGAGAGACCCAGTACTTC.

V and J are TRBV10-2 and TRBJ2-7, with 15 bases that match TRBD2. This CDR3 has 18 residues. Germline V gives CDR1 WSHSY, CDR2 SAAADI. Trimming cost V 3 bases and J 4 bases; bases outside gene matches: 10. The CDR3 spells CASSDPTGTSGRKYEQYF. The CDR3 DNA sequence: TGCGCCAGCAGTGACCCAACGGGGACTAGCGGGAGGAAATACGAGCAGTACTTC.

The rearrangement links TRBV2 to TRBJ2-3; 7 nucleotides align to TRBD1. Germline V gene sequence: CDR1 SNHLY, CDR2 FYNNEI. J was trimmed by 0 bases and V by 1 base; bases with no gene match: 4. This CDR3 contains 16 residues. The CDR3 sequence is CASSEGETGSTDTQYF. CDR3 bases: TGTGCCAGCAGTGAAGGGGAGACAGGGAGCACAGATACGCAGTATTTT.

The gene calls are TRBV14 and TRBJ2-7; no clear D. V dropped 3 bases and J dropped 1 base, with 10 bases sitting between them. Germline CDR1 and CDR2: SGHDN and FVKESK. The CDR3 is 14 amino acids. For the CDR3, the DNA is TGTGCCAGCAGCCACCTCCTTTGGTCCTACGAGCAGTACTTC. It translates to CASSHLLWSYEQYF.

The J gene is TRBJ1-2, the V gene TRBV28; the D gene is possibly TRBD1 (5 bases). CDR1 MDHEN and CDR2 SYDVKM come from the germline V gene. Between the trimmed V and J ends, which lost 5 bases and 4 bases, there was a span of 14 bases. This CDR3 is built from 14 residues. The CDR3 loop reads CASSPWGESYGYTF. As DNA, the CDR3 is TGTGCCAGCAGTCCATGGGGGGAATCCTATGGCTACACCTTC.

V gene TRBV5-1 combines with J gene TRBJ2-3, with D unclear. This CDR3 has 17 amino acids. Germline CDR1 SGHRS, CDR2 YFSETQ. Trimming stripped 0 bases from V and 4 bases from J, with 18 bases between. The CDR3: CASSLAGGGRVADTQYF. DNA for the CDR3: TGCGCCAGCAGCTTGGCCGGCGGCGGTCGGGTGGCAGATACGCAGTATTTT.

The chain couples TRBV9 to TRBJ2-7, with D maybe TRBD2 (5 bases). This CDR3 is built from 13 residues. Germline V gene lookup returns CDR1 SGDLS and CDR2 YYNGEE. The V and J ends lost 0 bases and 9 bases respectively, with 13 bases between them. The CDR3 bases are TGTGCCAGCAGCGTAGCTTCGGGATCAGCGCAGTACTTC. Translation gives CASSVASGSAQYF.

The V and J genes are TRBV19 and TRBJ1-1; 7 positions agree with TRBD1. CDR3 size: 14 residues. The V gene end was trimmed by 5 bases and the J gene end by 0 bases; junction bases not matched to a gene: 3. Per germline, CDR1 LNHDA and CDR2 SQIVND (reference sequence). In DNA, the CDR3 is TGTGCCAGTAGTCTCGGGACAGTGAACACTGAAGCTTTCTTT. The encoded protein is CASSLGTVNTEAFF.

The chain links TRBV28 to TRBJ1-3; tentative D call: TRBD1 (5 bases). The CDR3 loop spans 14 amino acids. Germline V lookup: CDR1 MDHEN, CDR2 SYDVKM. Trimming removed 2 bases from V and 11 bases from J, with 16 bases in between. The DNA of the CDR3 is TGTGCCAGCAGTTTAGCCGGCAGGGAGAAGGCCATATATTTT. Translated: CASSLAGREKAIYF.

The rearrangement uses TRBV9 and TRBJ2-1; D may be TRBD1 or TRBD2 (5 bases each). This CDR3 is 16 amino acids long. Germline CDR1 reads SGDLS; CDR2 reads YYNGEE. The ends were cut back, 4 bases at V and 0 bases at J, with 14 bases in the middle. CDR3 in DNA: TGTGCCAGCAGCCCCCGGGGCTTGAGCTCCTACAATGAGCAGTTCTTC. Its protein product is CASSPRGLSSYNEQFF.